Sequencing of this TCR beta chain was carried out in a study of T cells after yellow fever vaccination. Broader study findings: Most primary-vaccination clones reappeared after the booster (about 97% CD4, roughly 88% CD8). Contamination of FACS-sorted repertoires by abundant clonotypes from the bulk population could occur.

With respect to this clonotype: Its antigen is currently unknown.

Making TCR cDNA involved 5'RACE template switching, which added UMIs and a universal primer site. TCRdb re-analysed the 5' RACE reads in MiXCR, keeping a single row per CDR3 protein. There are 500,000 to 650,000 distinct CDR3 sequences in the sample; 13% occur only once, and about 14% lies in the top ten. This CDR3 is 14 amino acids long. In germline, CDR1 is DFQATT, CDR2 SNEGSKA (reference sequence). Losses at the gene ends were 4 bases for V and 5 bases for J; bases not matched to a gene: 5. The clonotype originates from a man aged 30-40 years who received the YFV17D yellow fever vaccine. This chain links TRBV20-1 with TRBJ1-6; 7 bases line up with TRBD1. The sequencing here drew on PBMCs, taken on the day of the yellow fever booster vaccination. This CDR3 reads CSAKDDRDNSPLHF. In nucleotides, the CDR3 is TGCAGTGCTAAAGATGACAGGGATAATTCACCCCTCCACTTT.